The 32 T cell receptor beta chains below come from one sample, sequenced in a study of cytomegalovirus exposure and HLA in healthy donors. Use of 60 Vbeta and 13 Jbeta primers characterized the PCR. Only in-frame clones appear in the TCRdb table, and some are missing; sequencing was by immunoSEQ multiplex PCR. The sample yields around 140,000 clones, roughly 78% seen once. Sequencing used PBMCs. These receptors came from a man younger than 35 in good health and CMV-seropositive.

This clone was counted only a few times. The chain couples TRBV11-3 to TRBJ2-1, with D perhaps TRBD1 (6 bases). CDR3 length: 12 amino acids. Trimming left V 0 bases short and J 11 bases short, with 8 bases between. Looked up from germline, CDR1 is SGHNT and CDR2 is YENEEA. For the CDR3, the DNA is TGTGCCAGCAGCTTAGACGGACAGAAGCAGTTCTTC. Its translation: CASSLDGQKQFF.

This chain uses TRBV19 with TRBJ2-3, with a possible D match to TRBD1 (6 bases). V lost 0 bases, J lost 2 bases, and 9 bases lay in between. CDR1 is LNHDA and CDR2 is SQIVND in the germline V gene (reference sequence). There are 15 residues in the CDR3. This chain's CDR3 is CASSIEDRPTDTQYF. As DNA, the CDR3 is TGTGCCAGTAGTATAGAGGACAGACCCACAGATACGCAGTATTTT.

The chain has TRBV2 and TRBJ2-7; possibly TRBD1 for D (5 bases). This CDR3 is 13 amino acids long. Trimming removed 3 bases from V and 2 bases from J, with 8 bases in between. Germline lookup yields CDR1 SNHLY and CDR2 FYNNEI. The chain's CDR3 is CASSDTGTYEQYF. DNA for the CDR3: TGTGCCAGCAGTGACACAGGAACCTACGAGCAGTACTTC.

The chain uses TRBV18 and TRBJ2-7; TRBD2 matches at 9 bases. CDR1 and CDR2 (germline): KGHSH, LQKENI. The CDR3 length is 16 residues. Trimming took 3 bases from V and 4 from J; bases not matched to a gene: 10. CDR3 DNA: TGTGCCAGCTCACCGAGTGAGGCTAGCGGGGTATACGAGCAGTACTTC. Translated, it gives CASSPSEASGVYEQYF.

The chain carries TRBV5-6 and TRBJ1-1; 7 bases match TRBD1. V lost 4 bases to trimming and J lost 3 bases; unmatched junction nucleotides: 12. Germline CDR1 and CDR2: SGHDT and YYEEEE. The CDR3 has 16 amino acids. CDR3 in amino acids: CASSLSADRVYTEAFF. The CDR3 nucleotides are TGTGCCAGCAGCCTCAGCGCAGACAGGGTGTACACTGAAGCTTTCTTT.

This clone was recorded a few times. The V call is TRBV9, the J call TRBJ2-1; possible D gene TRBD2, 5 bases. Germline values: CDR1 SGDLS, CDR2 YYNGEE. V was shortened by 4 bases and J by 4 bases, with 15 bases between the two germline ends. This CDR3 has 15 residues. This CDR3 reads CASSPGVDFYNEQFF. The CDR3 DNA reads TGTGCCAGCAGCCCCGGGGTGGATTTTTACAATGAGCAGTTCTTC. Based on the CDR3 plus reference TRBV9 and TRBJ2-1, the full variable domain is DSGVTQTPKHLITATGQRVTLRCSPRSGDLSVYWYQQSLDQGLQFLIQYYNGEERAKGNILERFSAQQFPDLHSELNLSSLELGDSALYFCASSPGVDFYNEQFFGPGTRLTVL.

The chain links TRBV28 to TRBJ2-5; D might be TRBD1 (6 bases). This CDR3 region has 15 residues. The V end was cut by 5 bases, the J end by 2 bases, with 15 bases between. The germline CDR1 and CDR2 sequences are MDHEN and SYDVKM. The CDR3 here is CASSGRGWGQETQYF. CDR3 bases: TGTGCCAGCAGTGGCAGGGGATGGGGTCAAGAGACCCAGTACTTC.

This clone was counted only a few times. The J gene is TRBJ2-1, the V gene TRBV7-3; no clear D gene. The CDR3 has 15 amino acids. V lost 5 bases to trimming and J lost 4 bases, with 15 bases between them. The germline V gene has CDR1 SGHTA and CDR2 FQGTGA. CDR3 sequence: CASSTSPREYNEQFF. The CDR3 DNA is TGTGCCAGCAGCACCTCTCCTCGAGAGTACAATGAGCAGTTCTTC.

This clone came up a few times. The chain employs TRBV27 and TRBJ2-1; 8 bases map to TRBD2. The CDR3 length is 14 residues. V was pared by 4 bases and J by 4 bases, with 3 bases of the junction left unmatched. The V gene's germline CDR1 is MNHEY and CDR2 SMNVEV (reference sequence). The CDR3 coding sequence is TGTGCCAGCAGTTGGACTAGCAGTTACAATGAGCAGTTCTTC. This sequence encodes CASSWTSSYNEQFF.

This clone has only one observation. The rearrangement links TRBV2 to TRBJ2-2, with 7 positions matching TRBD1. Per the germline V gene, CDR1 is SNHLY and CDR2 is FYNNEI. Trimming at V came to 10 bases and at J to 2 bases, leaving 7 bases not matched to a gene. This CDR3 contains 14 residues. For the CDR3, the DNA is TGTGCCATACCTCGGACAGGCAACACCGGGGAGCTGTTTTTT. It encodes CAIPRTGNTGELFF.

The chain uses TRBV19 and TRBJ2-3; the match to TRBD1 covers 9 bases. The CDR3 is 15 amino acids. With V trimmed by 7 bases and J by 3 bases, 8 bases remained unmatched. Germline loops: CDR1 LNHDA, CDR2 SQIVND (reference sequence). The CDR3 loop is CASTWTGERTDTQYF. The DNA for the CDR3 is TGTGCCAGTACCTGGACAGGGGAGAGGACAGATACGCAGTATTTT.

The rearrangement links TRBV15 to TRBJ1-6; D possibly corresponds to TRBD1 (6 bases). The CDR3 is 13 residues long. Trimming took off 5 bases at V and 6 bases at J, with 8 bases between the two ends. Germline lookup yields CDR1 LNHNV and CDR2 YYDKDF (reference sequence). CDR3 in amino acids: CATSAGANSPLHF. CDR3 DNA: TGTGCCACCAGCGCGGGGGCTAATTCACCCCTCCACTTT.

The rearrangement uses TRBV2 and TRBJ2-1; 9 nucleotides agree with TRBD2. V lost 8 bases to trimming and J lost 4 bases; unmatched junction nucleotides: 12. The CDR3 covers 16 residues. The germline V gene has CDR1 SNHLY and CDR2 FYNNEI. CDR3: CASLETSGLIYNEQFF. CDR3 nucleotides: TGTGCCAGCTTAGAGACTAGCGGACTTATTTACAATGAGCAGTTCTTC. The complete variable domain, with remaining parts taken from reference TRBV2 and TRBJ2-1, reads EPEVTQTPSHQVTQMGQEVILRCVPISNHLYFYWYRQILGQKVEFLVSFYNNEISEKSEIFDDQFSVERPDGSNFTLKIRSTKLEDSAMYFCASLETSGLIYNEQFFGPGTRLTVL.

V gene TRBV28 combines with J gene TRBJ2-7; TRBD1 agrees at 9 bases. J was trimmed by 2 bases and V by 6 bases; bases with no gene match: 5. Germline V gene data show CDR1 as MDHEN and CDR2 as SYDVKM. This CDR3 is 14 amino acids long. DNA for the CDR3: TGTGCCAGCAGCTCCTGGGACAGGGCCTACGAGCAGTACTTC. It yields the protein CASSSWDRAYEQYF.

This clone was counted only a few times. CDR3 in DNA: TGTGCCACCAGCCCGCGGACAGGAGTTGAAAAACTGTTTTTT. Amino acids: CATSPRTGVEKLFF. The rearrangement uses TRBV15 and TRBJ1-4; 7 positions agree with TRBD1. The length of the CDR3 is 14 residues. Germline CDR1 LNHNV, CDR2 YYDKDF (reference sequence). The V segment lost 5 bases and the J segment 7 bases; nucleotides outside the gene matches: 7.

The genes are TRBV19 and TRBJ2-7; TRBD1 agrees at 10 bases. The CDR3 sequence is 15 residues long. The germline gives CDR1 LNHDA, CDR2 SQIVND (reference sequence). J lost 0 bases, V lost 5 bases, and 4 bases had no gene match. CDR3 nucleotide sequence: TGTGCCAGTAGTGTGGGACAGGGGAGCTCCTACGAGCAGTACTTC. Its protein product is CASSVGQGSSYEQYF.

This clone was counted between two and nine times. The J gene is TRBJ1-1, the V gene TRBV25-1, with a possible D match to TRBD1 (6 bases). The CDR3 extends over 11 amino acids. CDR1 is MGHDK, CDR2 SYGVNS, per germline. With 2 bases removed from V and 14 bases from J, the gap between germline ends came to 12 bases. CDR3 sequence reads: CASSELQGIFF. For the CDR3, the DNA is TGTGCCAGCAGTGAACTACAGGGCATCTTCTTT.

This clone has only one observation. The CDR3 DNA sequence: TGTGCCTGGAGAGGCGGGAGTGGCTCCTACGAGCAGTACTTC. Translating gives CAWRGGSGSYEQYF. The rearrangement joins TRBV30 to TRBJ2-5; 7 bases are a match to TRBD2. The J call may be wrong; the DNA end is better matched by TRBJ2-7. This CDR3 region has 14 residues. Germline values: CDR1 GTSNPN, CDR2 SVGIG (reference sequence).

This clone was counted a few times. The chain is built from TRBV12-5 and TRBJ2-2; no reliable D call. The CDR3 consists of 14 residues. The V end was cut by 2 bases, the J end by 5 bases, with 9 bases between. The germline V gene has CDR1 LGHNT and CDR2 FRNRAP. The CDR3 loop is CASGLSPMTGELFF. CDR3 coding DNA: TGTGCTAGTGGTTTGAGCCCTATGACCGGGGAGCTGTTTTTT.

The V gene is TRBV27, the J gene TRBJ2-3; 7 bases align to TRBD1. CDR3 length: 14 residues. Trimming at V came to 2 bases and at J to 4 bases, leaving 3 bases not matched to a gene. CDR1 is MNHEY, CDR2 SMNVEV, per germline (reference sequence). DNA for the CDR3: TGTGCCAGCAGTTTACAGCAGGGGGCAGATACGCAGTATTTT. Protein: CASSLQQGADTQYF.

The genes are TRBV11-2 and TRBJ1-2; a weak D match, TRBD1 (5 bases). CDR1 and CDR2 from the germline V gene are SGHAT and FQNNGV. This CDR3 is built from 12 residues. The V end lost 5 bases, the J end lost 4 bases, and 8 bases lay between the germline ends. Here the CDR3 reads CASSAGTYGYTF. CDR3 DNA: TGTGCCAGCAGCGCGGGGACCTATGGCTACACCTTC.

The chain carries TRBV7-8 and TRBJ1-4, with no clear D. Trimming cost V 5 bases and J 5 bases, with 15 bases left between them. From germline, CDR1 is SGHVS and CDR2 FQNEAQ. The CDR3 loop spans 15 amino acids. The CDR3 region has the DNA TGTGCCAGCAGCCCCCCCCTTTGGCAGAATGAAAAACTGTTTTTT. This codes for CASSPPLWQNEKLFF.

The chain employs TRBV11-2 and TRBJ1-5; D is unresolved. Germline CDR1 SGHAT, CDR2 FQNNGV. V lost 4 bases and J 5 bases, leaving 15 bases between the germline ends. CDR3 length equals 15 residues. CDR3: CASSSVRTEDQPQHF. CDR3 in DNA: TGTGCCAGCAGCTCAGTCCGTACAGAAGATCAGCCCCAGCATTTT.

V gene TRBV10-1 combines with J gene TRBJ2-7; 7 nucleotides match TRBD1. The V segment lost 8 bases and the J segment 0 bases; nucleotides outside the gene matches: 4. The CDR3 has 13 amino acids. Looked up from germline, CDR1 is WNHNN and CDR2 is SYGVQD (reference sequence). The CDR3 DNA reads TGCGCCAGCCGGGACAGTAACTCCTACGAGCAGTACTTC. This codes for CASRDSNSYEQYF.

The rearrangement uses TRBV6-6 and TRBJ2-7; the D gene is possibly TRBD1 (5 bases). Trimming pared 7 bases from V and 2 bases from J, leaving 15 bases between. The CDR3 covers 14 residues. Germline V gene data show CDR1 as MNHNY and CDR2 as SVGAGI (reference sequence). CDR3 coding DNA: TGTGCCAGCACACAGGCCCGATCAGCCTACGAGCAGTACTTC. This sequence encodes CASTQARSAYEQYF.

CDR3 residues: CASTPWAREVTEAFF. CDR3 bases: TGTGCCAGCACCCCTTGGGCTCGGGAGGTCACTGAAGCTTTCTTT. The rearrangement joins TRBV6-5 to TRBJ1-1; no firm D call. Between the trimmed V and J ends, which lost 7 bases and 4 bases, there was a span of 19 bases. Germline assignment: CDR1 MNHEY and CDR2 SVGAGI. The CDR3 is 15 residues long.

This rearrangement joins TRBV6-5 to TRBJ1-4, with TRBD1 matching over 7 bases. In germline, CDR1 is MNHEY, CDR2 SVGAGI. With 2 bases clipped from V and 6 bases from J, the junction kept 6 bases outside the gene matches. The CDR3 spans 15 residues. Here the CDR3 DNA reads TGTGCCAGCAGTTACGGGGGGACAGTCCATGAAAAACTGTTTTTT. Protein sequence: CASSYGGTVHEKLFF.

The rearrangement uses TRBV9 and TRBJ2-2; the D is unclear. Trimming cost V 0 bases and J 5 bases, with 11 bases left between them. Germline-derived CDR1 and CDR2 are SGDLS and YYNGEE. CDR3 length: 15 residues. DNA of the CDR3: TGTGCCAGCAGCGTAGAAGACTGGGTTACCGGGGAGCTGTTTTTT. Translating it yields CASSVEDWVTGELFF.

In this sample, this clone turned up a few times. The chain recombines TRBV4-2 with TRBJ2-1; 10 bases line up with TRBD2. Trimming removed 2 bases from V and 3 bases from J; junction bases left unmatched: 1. This CDR3 comprises 15 residues. CDR1 is LGHNA, CDR2 YNFKEQ, per germline. DNA of the CDR3: TGTGCCAGCAGCCAACTAGCGGGGGTCTACAATGAGCAGTTCTTC. It is translated as CASSQLAGVYNEQFF.

V is TRBV28 and J is TRBJ2-3, with D perhaps matching TRBD2 (5 bases). The CDR3 extends over 13 amino acids. Looked up from germline, CDR1 is MDHEN and CDR2 is SYDVKM. V was cut by 2 bases and J by 6 bases, with 9 bases left in between. The CDR3 loop is CASSLGSGDTQYF. The CDR3 region has the DNA TGTGCCAGCAGTTTAGGGTCGGGGGATACGCAGTATTTT. Complete variable domain (other parts from reference TRBV28 and TRBJ2-3): DVKVTQSSRYLVKRTGEKVFLECVQDMDHENMFWYRQDPGLGLRLIYFSYDVKMKEKGDIPEGYSVSREKKERFSLILESASTNQTSMYLCASSLGSGDTQYFGPGTRLTVL.

This chain joins TRBV27 and TRBJ1-5; 9 nucleotides line up with TRBD1. Germline V lookup: CDR1 MNHEY, CDR2 SMNVEV (reference sequence). The CDR3 contains 16 residues. The trim removed 5 bases at V and 3 bases at J, leaving 8 bases unmatched. The DNA of the CDR3 is TGTGCCAGCAGTCCGTTCCGGGACAGGGTCAATCAGCCCCAGCATTTT. Protein product: CASSPFRDRVNQPQHF.

This chain connects TRBV28 to TRBJ1-1; D remains unclear. Germline assignment: CDR1 MDHEN and CDR2 SYDVKM. The V gene lost 2 bases and the J gene lost 2 bases, with 6 bases spanning the gap. The CDR3 consists of 13 residues. The CDR3 region is CASSLTTNTEAFF. CDR3 DNA: TGTGCCAGCAGTTTAACCACAAACACTGAAGCTTTCTTT. Variable domain in full (rest from reference TRBV28 and TRBJ1-1): DVKVTQSSRYLVKRTGEKVFLECVQDMDHENMFWYRQDPGLGLRLIYFSYDVKMKEKGDIPEGYSVSREKKERFSLILESASTNQTSMYLCASSLTTNTEAFFGQGTRLTVV.